These 5 T cell receptor beta chains were sequenced from one sample in a study of blood T cells in healthy people across ages (dated by TCRdb to the mid-2010s). The library came from 5' RACE. Instrument used: Illumina HiSeq 2500. A second 7 to 11 cycle PCR used a sample-barcoded 5' primer and a J-beta primer mix. TCRdb itself trimmed the public reads at Q25 with fastp, ran MiXCR and retained productive beta chains. Identical CDR3 protein sequences are pooled into one entry, listed with their most common genes and DNA. The sample table contains approximately 800,000 distinct CDR3 sequences; only one count was recorded for roughly 56% of them. The ten top clones hold approximately 24% of the sample. The sample taken for sequencing was blood. The receptors were gathered from a man between 40 and 49 years old in good health.

This clonotype turned up a few times. V gene TRBV12-3 or TRBV12-4 combines with J gene TRBJ2-7; 9 bases fit TRBD1. Trimming took 6 bases from V and 7 from J; bases not matched to a gene: 16. CDR3 length: 16 amino acids. For the CDR3, the DNA is TGTGCCAGCAGCCTAAGCCAGGGACAGGGACGTCAGGAGCAGTACTTC. It is translated as CASSLSQGQGRQEQYF.

A few counts support this clonotype. The chain joins TRBV20-1 to TRBJ2-1, with 8 bases that match TRBD1. The J segment lost 10 bases and the V segment lost 2 bases, leaving 10 bases of the junction unmatched. From germline, CDR1 is DFQATT and CDR2 SNEGSKA (reference sequence). The CDR3 is made up of 14 amino acids. This CDR3 is CSARRGQGRGEQFF. The CDR3 bases are TGCAGTGCTAGACGAGGACAGGGCCGAGGGGAGCAGTTCTTC.

CDR3 sequence reads: CASSQQGVSEQYF. The CDR3 DNA reads as TGCGCCAGCAGCCAACAGGGGGTAAGCGAGCAGTACTTC. The J gene is TRBJ2-7, the V gene TRBV5-1, with TRBD1 matching 8 bases. Trimming at V came to 4 bases and at J to 6 bases, leaving 6 bases not matched to a gene. The germline V gene has CDR1 SGHRS and CDR2 YFSETQ. The CDR3 has 13 residues.

V gene TRBV6-5 combines with J gene TRBJ2-3; tentatively, D is TRBD1 or TRBD2 (6 bases each). Trimming shortened V by 6 bases and J by 4 bases, and 20 bases separated the two germline ends. The CDR3 extends over 16 amino acids. The germline V gene encodes CDR1 MNHEY and CDR2 SVGAGI. The CDR3 DNA follows: TGTGCCAGCAGCCCCGGGCCCAGGGGAGGAGCAGATACGCAGTATTTT. This encodes CASSPGPRGGADTQYF.

The chain has TRBV20-1 and TRBJ2-7; perhaps TRBD1 as D (6 bases). This CDR3 contains 12 residues. CDR1 and CDR2 (germline): DFQATT, SNEGSKA (reference sequence). V gave up 6 bases and J gave up 6 bases, with 15 bases separating them. The CDR3 here is CSAPQGRREQYF. The CDR3 DNA follows: TGCAGTGCCCCCCAGGGGCGGCGCGAGCAGTACTTC.